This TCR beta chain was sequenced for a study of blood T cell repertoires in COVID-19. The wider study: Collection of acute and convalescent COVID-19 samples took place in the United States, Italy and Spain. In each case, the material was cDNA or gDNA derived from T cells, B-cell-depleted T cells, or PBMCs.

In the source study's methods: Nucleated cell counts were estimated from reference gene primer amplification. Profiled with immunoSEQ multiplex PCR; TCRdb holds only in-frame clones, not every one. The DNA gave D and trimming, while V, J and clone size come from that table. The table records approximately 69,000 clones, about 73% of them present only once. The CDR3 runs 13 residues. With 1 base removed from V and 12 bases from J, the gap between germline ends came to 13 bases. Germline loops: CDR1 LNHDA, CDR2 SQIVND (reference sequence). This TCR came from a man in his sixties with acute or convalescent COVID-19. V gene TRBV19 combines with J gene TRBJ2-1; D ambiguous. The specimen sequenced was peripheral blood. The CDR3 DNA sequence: TGTGCCAGTAGTATAGTCCCCGACTCGGGGCAGTTCTTC. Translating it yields CASSIVPDSGQFF.